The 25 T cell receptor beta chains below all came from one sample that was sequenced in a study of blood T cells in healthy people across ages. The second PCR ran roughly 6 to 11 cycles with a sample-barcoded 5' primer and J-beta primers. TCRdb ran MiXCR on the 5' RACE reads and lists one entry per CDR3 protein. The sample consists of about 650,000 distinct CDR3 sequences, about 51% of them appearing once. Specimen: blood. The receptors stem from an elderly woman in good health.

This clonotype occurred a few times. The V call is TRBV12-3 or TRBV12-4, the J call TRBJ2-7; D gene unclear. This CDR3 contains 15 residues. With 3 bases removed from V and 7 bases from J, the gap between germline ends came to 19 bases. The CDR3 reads CASSFLLFSYNEQYF. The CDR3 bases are TGTGCCAGCAGTTTCCTCTTATTTTCCTACAATGAGCAGTACTTC.

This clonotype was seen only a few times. CDR3 amino acids: CASRSGDNTGELFF. The DNA for the CDR3 is TGTGCCAGCAGATCAGGGGATAACACCGGGGAGCTGTTTTTT. J is TRBJ2-2 and V is TRBV6-5, with D possibly TRBD1 on 6 matching bases. CDR1 is MNHEY and CDR2 is SVGAGI in the germline V gene. The germline V and J ends were trimmed by 6 bases and 2 bases, with 10 bases remaining between them. This CDR3 is built from 14 residues.

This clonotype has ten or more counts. The CDR3 protein is CASRLSPECGYTF. The DNA for the CDR3 is TGTGCCAGCCGTCTCTCGCCAGAGTGTGGCTACACCTTC. The chain couples TRBV12-3 or TRBV12-4 to TRBJ1-2, with D unresolved. The CDR3 consists of 13 residues. V shed 8 bases and J shed 7 bases, with 17 bases lying between them.

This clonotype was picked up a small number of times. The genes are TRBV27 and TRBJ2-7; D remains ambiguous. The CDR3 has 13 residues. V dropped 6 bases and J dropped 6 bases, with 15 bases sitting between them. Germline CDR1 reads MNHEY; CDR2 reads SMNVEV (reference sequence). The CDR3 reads CASSPFGPREQYF. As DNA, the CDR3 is TGTGCCAGCAGCCCTTTTGGGCCTCGCGAGCAGTACTTC.

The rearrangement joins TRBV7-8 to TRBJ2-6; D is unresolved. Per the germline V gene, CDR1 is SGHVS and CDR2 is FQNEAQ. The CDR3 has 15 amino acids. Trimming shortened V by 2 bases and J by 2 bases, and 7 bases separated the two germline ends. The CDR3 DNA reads TGTGCCAGCAGCTTAATGGATGCTGGGGCCAACGTCCTGACTTTC. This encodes CASSLMDAGANVLTF.

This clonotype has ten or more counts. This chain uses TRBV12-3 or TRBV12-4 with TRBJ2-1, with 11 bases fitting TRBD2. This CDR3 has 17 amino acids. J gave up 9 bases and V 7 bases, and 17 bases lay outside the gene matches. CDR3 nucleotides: TGTGCCAGCAAAACCCCACCGGGACTAGCGGATAAGAGTGAGCAGTTCTTC. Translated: CASKTPPGLADKSEQFF.

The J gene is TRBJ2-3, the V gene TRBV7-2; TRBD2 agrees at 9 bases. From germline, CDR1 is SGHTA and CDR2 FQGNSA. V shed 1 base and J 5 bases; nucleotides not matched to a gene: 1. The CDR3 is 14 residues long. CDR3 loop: CASSLVAGVDTQYF. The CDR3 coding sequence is TGTGCCAGCAGCTTAGTAGCGGGGGTAGATACGCAGTATTTT.

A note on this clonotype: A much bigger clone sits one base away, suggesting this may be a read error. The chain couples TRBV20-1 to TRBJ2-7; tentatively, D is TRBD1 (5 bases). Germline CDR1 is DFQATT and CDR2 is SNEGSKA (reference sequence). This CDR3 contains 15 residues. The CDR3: CSARDQTAISYERYF. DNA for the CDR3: TGCAGTGCTAGAGATCAGACAGCAATCTCCTACGAGCGGTACTTC.

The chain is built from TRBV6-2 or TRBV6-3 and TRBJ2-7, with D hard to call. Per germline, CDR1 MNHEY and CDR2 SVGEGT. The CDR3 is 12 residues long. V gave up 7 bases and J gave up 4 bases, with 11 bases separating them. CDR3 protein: CASTNRIYEQYF. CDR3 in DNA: TGTGCCAGCACAAACCGGATTTACGAGCAGTACTTC.

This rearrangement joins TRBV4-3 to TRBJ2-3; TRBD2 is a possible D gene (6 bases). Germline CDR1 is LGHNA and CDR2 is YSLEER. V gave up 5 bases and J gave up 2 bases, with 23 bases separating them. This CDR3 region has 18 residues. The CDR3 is CASSYEYSGLRATDTQYF. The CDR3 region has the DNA TGCGCCAGCAGCTACGAATATTCCGGACTACGAGCCACAGATACGCAGTATTTT.

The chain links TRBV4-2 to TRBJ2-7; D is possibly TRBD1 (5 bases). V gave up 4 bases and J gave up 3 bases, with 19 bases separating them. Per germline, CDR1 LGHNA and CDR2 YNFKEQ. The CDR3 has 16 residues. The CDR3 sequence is CASSLSWADTRYEQYF. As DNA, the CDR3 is TGTGCCAGCAGCCTAAGCTGGGCGGACACGCGCTACGAGCAGTACTTC.

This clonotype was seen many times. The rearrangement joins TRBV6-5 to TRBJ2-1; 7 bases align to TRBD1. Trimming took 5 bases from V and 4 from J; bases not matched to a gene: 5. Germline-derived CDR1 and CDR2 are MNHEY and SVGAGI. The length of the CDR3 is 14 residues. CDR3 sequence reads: CASSRQGTYNEQFF. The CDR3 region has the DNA TGTGCCAGCAGTCGACAGGGTACTTACAATGAGCAGTTCTTC.

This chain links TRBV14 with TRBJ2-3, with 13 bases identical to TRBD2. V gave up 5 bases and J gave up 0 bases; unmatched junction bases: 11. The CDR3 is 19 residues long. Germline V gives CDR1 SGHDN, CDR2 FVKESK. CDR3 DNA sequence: TGTGCCAGCAGCATCCCCGGGACTAGCGGGGCTTCTAGCACAGATACGCAGTATTTT. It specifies CASSIPGTSGASSTDTQYF. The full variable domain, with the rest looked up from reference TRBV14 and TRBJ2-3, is EAGVTQFPSHSVIEKGQTVTLRCDPISGHDNLYWYRRVMGKEIKFLLHFVKESKQDESGMPNNRFLAERTGGTYSTLKVQPAELEDSGVYFCASSIPGTSGASSTDTQYFGPGTRLTVL.

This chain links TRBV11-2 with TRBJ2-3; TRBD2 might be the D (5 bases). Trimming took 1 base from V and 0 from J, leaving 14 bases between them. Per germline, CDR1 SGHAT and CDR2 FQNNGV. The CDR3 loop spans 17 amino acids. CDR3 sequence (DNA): TGTGCCAGCAGCTTAGCGCGGAGGCTCACTAGCACAGATACGCAGTATTTT. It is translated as CASSLARRLTSTDTQYF.

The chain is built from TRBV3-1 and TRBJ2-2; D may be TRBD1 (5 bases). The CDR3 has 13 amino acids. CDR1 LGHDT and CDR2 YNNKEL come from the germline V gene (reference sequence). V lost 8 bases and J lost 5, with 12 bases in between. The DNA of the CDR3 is TGTGCCAGCTGCCTGACAGAGACCGGGGAGCTGTTTTTT. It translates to CASCLTETGELFF.

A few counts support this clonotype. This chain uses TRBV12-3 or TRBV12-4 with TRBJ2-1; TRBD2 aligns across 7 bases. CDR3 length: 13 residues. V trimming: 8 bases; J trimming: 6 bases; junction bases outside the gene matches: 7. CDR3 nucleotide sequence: TGTGCCAGCGGGAGCGGGGACTGCAATGAGCAGTTCTTC. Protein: CASGSGDCNEQFF.

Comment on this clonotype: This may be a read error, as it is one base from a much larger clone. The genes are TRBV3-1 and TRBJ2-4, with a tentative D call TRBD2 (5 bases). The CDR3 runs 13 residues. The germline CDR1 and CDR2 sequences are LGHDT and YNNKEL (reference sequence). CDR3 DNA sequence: TGTACCAGCAGCCCAAGTGAGGGAAACATTCAGTACTTC. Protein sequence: CTSSPSEGNIQYF.

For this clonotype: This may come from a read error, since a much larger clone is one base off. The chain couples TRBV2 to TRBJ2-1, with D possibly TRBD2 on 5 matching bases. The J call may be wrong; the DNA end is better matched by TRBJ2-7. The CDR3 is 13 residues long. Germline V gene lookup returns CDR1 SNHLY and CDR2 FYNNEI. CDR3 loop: CASRVLAHNEQYF. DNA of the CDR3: TGTGCCAGCAGGGTGCTAGCTCACAATGAGCAGTACTTC.

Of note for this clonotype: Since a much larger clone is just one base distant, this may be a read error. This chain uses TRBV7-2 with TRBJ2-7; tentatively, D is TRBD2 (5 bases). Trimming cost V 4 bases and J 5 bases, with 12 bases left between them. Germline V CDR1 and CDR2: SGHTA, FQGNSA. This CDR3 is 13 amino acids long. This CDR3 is CTSSSLVIHEQYF. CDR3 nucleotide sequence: TGTACCAGCAGCTCACTAGTAATCCACGAGCAGTACTTC.

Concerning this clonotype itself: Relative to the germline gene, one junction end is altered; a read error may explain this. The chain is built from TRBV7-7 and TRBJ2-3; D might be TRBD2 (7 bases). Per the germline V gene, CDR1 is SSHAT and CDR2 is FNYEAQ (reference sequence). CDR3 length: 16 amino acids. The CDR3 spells CASSRGGTGGADTQYF. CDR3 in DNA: TGTGCTAGCAGCCGCGGCGGGACGGGGGGCGCAGATACGCAGTATTTT.

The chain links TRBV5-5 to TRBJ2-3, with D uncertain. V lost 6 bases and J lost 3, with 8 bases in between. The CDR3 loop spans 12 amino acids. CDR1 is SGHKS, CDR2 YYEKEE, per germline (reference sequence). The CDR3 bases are TGTGCCAGCACCGTGTTGACAGATACGCAGTATTTT. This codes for CASTVLTDTQYF.

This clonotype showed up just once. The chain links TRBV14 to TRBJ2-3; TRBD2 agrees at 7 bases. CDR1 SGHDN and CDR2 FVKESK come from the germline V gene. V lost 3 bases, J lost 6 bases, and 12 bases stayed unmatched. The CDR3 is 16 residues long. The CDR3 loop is CASSHILRGTMDTQYF. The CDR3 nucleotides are TGTGCCAGCAGCCACATCCTACGAGGGACTATGGATACGCAGTATTTT.

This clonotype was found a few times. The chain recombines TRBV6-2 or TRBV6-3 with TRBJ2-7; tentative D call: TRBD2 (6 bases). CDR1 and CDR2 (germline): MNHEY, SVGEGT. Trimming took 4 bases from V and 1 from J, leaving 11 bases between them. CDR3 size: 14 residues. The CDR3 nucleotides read TGTGCCAGCAGTTTAATCCGGGAGTCCTACGAGCAGTACTTC. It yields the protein CASSLIRESYEQYF.

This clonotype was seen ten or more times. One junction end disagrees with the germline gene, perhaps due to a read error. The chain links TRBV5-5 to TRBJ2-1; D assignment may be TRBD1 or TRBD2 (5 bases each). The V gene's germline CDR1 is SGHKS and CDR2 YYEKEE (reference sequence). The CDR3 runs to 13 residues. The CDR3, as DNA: TGCGCCAGCAGCTTGGGGCTAGCCAATGAGCAGTTCTTC. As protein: CASSLGLANEQFF.

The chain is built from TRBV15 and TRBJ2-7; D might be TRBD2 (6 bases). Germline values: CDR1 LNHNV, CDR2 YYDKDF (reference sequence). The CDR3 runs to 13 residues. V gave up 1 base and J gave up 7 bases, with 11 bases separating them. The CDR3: CATSRARRDEQYF. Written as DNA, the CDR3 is TGTGCCACCAGCAGAGCTAGGCGGGATGAGCAGTACTTC.